This is a list of T cell receptor beta chains from one sample in a study of T cell repertoires in cytomegalovirus infection. TCRdb processed the reads anew with MiXCR; each CDR3 protein has one entry. Here the sample spans 150,000 to 190,000 distinct CDR3 sequences, roughly a quarter being singletons. What was sequenced was PBMCs. The receptors stem from a human donor in good health (CMV status not recorded). Some clones in this sample may be carry-over from other donors' samples. Both conserved end residues are part of each CDR3. The D gene is left open where the match is weak. Clone size is stated in some rows and not others, as once, few, many or a class when expanded.

abundance: NA; v_gene: TRBV28; j_gene: TRBJ2-1; d_gene: TRBD1; CDR3aa: CASRSGQGAYNEQFF; CDR3nt: TGTGCCAGCAGGTCGGGACAGGGGGCCTACAATGAGCAGTTCTTC
abundance: many; v_gene: TRBV7-6; j_gene: TRBJ2-4; d_gene: NA; CDR3aa: CASSGYRDNIQYF; CDR3nt: TGTGCCAGCAGCGGTTACAGGGACAACATTCAGTACTTC
abundance: many; v_gene: TRBV7-8; j_gene: TRBJ1-2; d_gene: NA; CDR3aa: CASSPEQHGYTF; CDR3nt: TGTGCCAGCAGCCCAGAACAGCATGGCTACACCTTC
abundance: many; v_gene: TRBV7-8; j_gene: TRBJ2-5; d_gene: TRBD2; CDR3aa: CASSLGRLAGEETQYF; CDR3nt: TGTGCCAGCAGCTTAGGAAGACTAGCGGGAGAAGAGACCCAGTACTTC
abundance: many; v_gene: TRBV5-1; j_gene: TRBJ2-7; d_gene: TRBD2; CDR3aa: CATLRPWRGTIGEQYF; CDR3nt: TGCGCCACCCTACGCCCCTGGCGGGGGACCATAGGCGAGCAGTACTTC
abundance: few; v_gene: TRBV20-1; j_gene: TRBJ1-1; d_gene: NA; CDR3aa: CSARGSGGLAGTEAFF; CDR3nt: TGCAGTGCTAGAGGGTCTGGGGGGCTGGCGGGCACTGAAGCTTTCTTT
abundance: NA; v_gene: TRBV27; j_gene: TRBJ1-1; d_gene: NA; CDR3aa: CASSDNLNTEAFF; CDR3nt: TGTGCCAGCAGCGACAACTTGAACACTGAAGCTTTCTTT
abundance: once; v_gene: TRBV12-3/TRBV12-4; j_gene: TRBJ2-1; d_gene: NA; CDR3aa: CASSFLADNEQFF; CDR3nt: TGTGCCAGCAGTTTTTTGGCGGACAATGAGCAGTTCTTC
abundance: many; v_gene: TRBV28; j_gene: TRBJ1-1; d_gene: NA; CDR3aa: CASSLTGNTEAFF; CDR3nt: TGTGCCAGCAGCTTAACAGGGAACACTGAAGCTTTCTTT
abundance: once; v_gene: TRBV20-1; j_gene: TRBJ1-5; d_gene: NA; CDR3aa: CSASPRNQPQHF; CDR3nt: TGCAGTGCTAGTCCTCGCAATCAGCCCCAGCATTTT
abundance: few; v_gene: TRBV6-1; j_gene: TRBJ2-1; d_gene: TRBD2; CDR3aa: CASSAGDYPWKQFF; CDR3nt: TGTGCCAGCAGTGCCGGGGACTACCCATGGAAGCAGTTCTTC
abundance: many; v_gene: TRBV6-2/TRBV6-3; j_gene: TRBJ2-1; d_gene: TRBD2; CDR3aa: CASSSGPFSTSGGITYNEQFF; CDR3nt: TGTGCCAGCAGTTCTGGACCTTTTTCGACTAGCGGGGGAATCACCTACAATGAGCAGTTCTTC
abundance: NA; v_gene: TRBV4-1; j_gene: TRBJ1-1; d_gene: NA; CDR3aa: CASSQSVTPSTEAFF; CDR3nt: TGCGCCAGCAGCCAATCCGTGACTCCGAGCACTGAAGCTTTCTTT
abundance: NA; v_gene: TRBV3-1; j_gene: TRBJ2-4; d_gene: NA; CDR3aa: CASSLKGQAVGLAKNIQYF; CDR3nt: TGTGCCAGCAGCCTTAAAGGACAAGCGGTAGGACTAGCCAAAAACATTCAGTACTTC
abundance: many; v_gene: TRBV7-2; j_gene: TRBJ2-5; d_gene: TRBD1; CDR3aa: CASSLARGTETQYF; CDR3nt: TGTGCCAGCAGCTTAGCCAGGGGGACAGAGACCCAGTACTTC
abundance: NA; v_gene: TRBV20-1; j_gene: TRBJ2-6; d_gene: TRBD1; CDR3aa: CSATPTGGKTGANVLTF; CDR3nt: TGCAGTGCTACCCCGACAGGGGGTAAGACTGGGGCCAACGTCCTGACTTTC
abundance: few; v_gene: TRBV2; j_gene: TRBJ1-5; d_gene: TRBD1; CDR3aa: CASSVEGTGNQPQHF; CDR3nt: TGTGCCAGCAGTGTGGAAGGGACAGGGAATCAGCCCCAGCATTTT
abundance: NA; v_gene: TRBV3-1; j_gene: TRBJ2-1; d_gene: NA; CDR3aa: CASSQDLSGEQFF; CDR3nt: TGTGCCAGCAGCCAAGATCTGAGCGGGGAGCAGTTCTTC
abundance: few; v_gene: TRBV18; j_gene: TRBJ1-1; d_gene: NA; CDR3aa: CASSRGGGMNTEAFF; CDR3nt: TGTGCCAGCTCCAGAGGGGGGGGAATGAACACTGAAGCTTTCTTT
abundance: NA; v_gene: TRBV11-2; j_gene: TRBJ2-7; d_gene: TRBD2; CDR3aa: CASSFRDGGVQYF; CDR3nt: TGTGCCAGCAGCTTTCGAGACGGGGGGGTGCAGTACTTC
abundance: many; v_gene: TRBV7-2; j_gene: TRBJ2-5; d_gene: TRBD2; CDR3aa: CASSLGGTIQETQYF; CDR3nt: TGTGCCAGCAGCTTAGGGGGGACTATCCAAGAGACCCAGTACTTC
abundance: many; v_gene: TRBV7-2; j_gene: TRBJ2-1; d_gene: TRBD2; CDR3aa: CASSLEVGGANEQFF; CDR3nt: TGTGCCAGCAGCTTAGAGGTCGGGGGGGCCAATGAGCAGTTCTTC
abundance: NA; v_gene: TRBV12-3/TRBV12-4; j_gene: TRBJ2-1; d_gene: NA; CDR3aa: CASTLGGGTFDEQFF; CDR3nt: TGTGCCAGCACCCTAGGGGGAGGGACTTTCGATGAGCAGTTCTTC
abundance: NA; v_gene: TRBV12-5; j_gene: TRBJ2-7; d_gene: TRBD1; CDR3aa: CASGTGQGPYEQYF; CDR3nt: TGTGCTAGCGGAACGGGACAGGGTCCCTACGAGCAGTACTTC
abundance: once; v_gene: TRBV20-1; j_gene: TRBJ2-3; d_gene: NA; CDR3aa: CSAGNTLGATDTQYF; CDR3nt: TGCAGTGCTGGTAACACCTTAGGGGCCACAGATACGCAGTATTTT
abundance: few; v_gene: TRBV5-1; j_gene: TRBJ2-3; d_gene: TRBD1; CDR3aa: CASSLVQGAGTDTQYF; CDR3nt: TGCGCCAGCAGCTTGGTTCAGGGGGCCGGCACAGATACGCAGTATTTT
abundance: NA; v_gene: TRBV27; j_gene: TRBJ1-5; d_gene: NA; CDR3aa: CASGRDGNQPQHF; CDR3nt: TGTGCCAGCGGCCGGGACGGGAATCAGCCCCAGCATTTT
abundance: few; v_gene: TRBV20-1; j_gene: TRBJ2-5; d_gene: NA; CDR3aa: CSAPGPGAGETQYF; CDR3nt: TGCAGTGCCCCCGGCCCGGGAGCCGGTGAGACCCAGTACTTC
abundance: few; v_gene: TRBV5-4; j_gene: TRBJ2-3; d_gene: TRBD2; CDR3aa: CASSLGTSGAASTDTQYF; CDR3nt: TGTGCCAGCAGCTTGGGCACTAGCGGGGCAGCTAGCACAGATACGCAGTATTTT
abundance: few; v_gene: TRBV5-1; j_gene: TRBJ2-7; d_gene: NA; CDR3aa: CASSLGISAEQYF; CDR3nt: TGCGCCAGCAGCCTTGGAATTAGCGCCGAGCAGTACTTC
abundance: NA; v_gene: TRBV6-5; j_gene: TRBJ2-2; d_gene: NA; CDR3aa: CAIGSTSRRSGELFF; CDR3nt: TGTGCCATCGGTTCTACTAGCCGCAGGTCCGGGGAGCTGTTTTTT
abundance: few; v_gene: TRBV4-1; j_gene: TRBJ1-1; d_gene: NA; CDR3aa: CASSQDWRGISPNTEAFF; CDR3nt: TGCGCCAGCAGCCAAGATTGGAGGGGGATTAGTCCGAATACTGAAGCTTTCTTT
abundance: NA; v_gene: TRBV29-1; j_gene: TRBJ1-5; d_gene: TRBD1; CDR3aa: CSVRAGGNQPQHF; CDR3nt: TGCAGCGTTCGGGCAGGGGGAAATCAGCCCCAGCATTTT
abundance: NA; v_gene: TRBV6-5; j_gene: TRBJ2-1; d_gene: NA; CDR3aa: CASSVGGTSYNEQFF; CDR3nt: TGTGCCAGCAGCGTGGGGGGTACATCGTACAATGAGCAGTTCTTC
abundance: NA; v_gene: TRBV7-3; j_gene: TRBJ2-3; d_gene: TRBD1; CDR3aa: CASSPGQFTDTQYF; CDR3nt: TGTGCCAGCAGCCCGGGACAGTTCACAGATACGCAGTATTTT
abundance: few; v_gene: TRBV29-1; j_gene: TRBJ2-2; d_gene: TRBD2; CDR3aa: CSVTFHGLAGTGELFF; CDR3nt: TGCAGCGTAACATTCCACGGTCTAGCGGGCACCGGGGAGCTGTTTTTT
abundance: few; v_gene: TRBV7-3; j_gene: TRBJ2-2; d_gene: NA; CDR3aa: CASSLRRPGGTGELFF; CDR3nt: TGTGCCAGCAGCTTAAGACGACCGGGCGGCACCGGGGAGCTGTTTTTT